This TCR beta chain was documented in a study of blood T cell repertoires in COVID-19. The assay was immunoSEQ multiplex PCR, and TCRdb's table has in-frame clones only and misses some. Found here are fewer than 250,000 clones, roughly 85% of them singletons; the top ten hold 3% to 4%. V dropped 4 bases and J dropped 12; count of bases not matched to a gene: 13. Germline assignment: CDR1 SGHRS and CDR2 YFSETQ. The CDR3 consists of 14 residues. The TCR comes from a woman aged 40 to 50 with acute COVID-19. Sequencing used PBMCs or T cells enriched from blood (not recorded which). The V gene is TRBV5-1, the J gene TRBJ1-1, with TRBD1 matching over 9 bases. This CDR3 reads CASSPGGGTGRPFF. The CDR3 DNA reads as TGCGCCAGCAGCCCCGGAGGCGGGACAGGGCGGCCTTTCTTT.